This is a list of T cell receptor beta chains from one sample in a study of cytomegalovirus exposure and HLA in healthy donors. Produced via immunoSEQ multiplex PCR; TCRdb's table is partial and in-frame only. Among about 160,000 clones listed, 55% to 70% were seen once. Sequencing input: PBMCs. Receptors were obtained from a woman between 35 and 50 years old in good health and CMV-seropositive. Each CDR3 is given with its conserved first and last residue. The D gene is left open where the match is weak. Clone size is shown for a subset of rows, as once, few, many or a class of expanded clone.

D gene	clone size	V gene	J gene	CDR3 DNA	CDR3 protein
NA	NA	TRBV19	TRBJ1-5	TGTGCCAGTAGTGTACAGGGATTTGAACAGCCCCAGCATTTT	CASSVQGFEQPQHF
TRBD1	NA	TRBV19	TRBJ1-4	TGTGCCAGTAAAGTAACGGGACAGGGATACGAAAAACTGTTTTTT	CASKVTGQGYEKLFF
TRBD1	NA	TRBV28	TRBJ2-5	TGTGCCAGCAGTGTTCCCGTAGGGGGACAGGGGGGAACCCCAGGGGAGACCCAGTACTTC	CASSVPVGGQGGTPGETQYF
TRBD2	NA	TRBV19	TRBJ2-5	TGTGCCAGTAGTAGGCTAGCGGGAGGAGAGACCCAGTACTTC	CASSRLAGGETQYF
TRBD2	NA	TRBV28	TRBJ2-3	TGTGCCAGCAGTACCGTAGCGGGGGGCACAGATACGCAGTATTTT	CASSTVAGGTDTQYF
NA	NA	TRBV21-1	TRBJ2-5	TGTGCCAGCAGCCCTCAAAGGAGCAGAAGCCAAGAGACCCAGTACTTC	CASSPQRSRSQETQYF
NA	NA	TRBV6-6	TRBJ1-6	TGTGCCAGCAGTTGGCGGGCCCATAATTCACCCCTCCACTTT	CASSWRAHNSPLHF
NA	NA	TRBV11-2	TRBJ2-7	TGTGCCAGCAGCTCAGCGTCTTCCTACGAGCAGTACTTC	CASSSASSYEQYF
TRBD1	few	TRBV28	TRBJ2-1	TGTGCCAGCAGTTTAGGGGACAGGGACCACAATGAGCAGTTCTTC	CASSLGDRDHNEQFF
TRBD2	once	TRBV5-4	TRBJ2-5	TGTGCCAGCAGCTTGGGGGGAGGCGGGGGGGCCCAAAAAGAGACCCAGTACTTC	CASSLGGGGGAQKETQYF
NA	NA	TRBV9	TRBJ2-5	TGTGCCAGCAGCGTAGGGGCTAACCCCACTCAAGAGACCCAGTACTTC	CASSVGANPTQETQYF
NA	NA	TRBV19	TRBJ2-1	TGTGCCAGTAGTCCCCTCGCACCCGGGACTCAAGGGGCCAATGAGCAGTTCTTC	CASSPLAPGTQGANEQFF
NA	once	TRBV5-6	TRBJ2-3	TGTGCCAGCAGCCCCTTAGCAGGAGGGGCCACAGATACGCAGTATTTT	CASSPLAGGATDTQYF
TRBD1	few	TRBV27	TRBJ1-3	TGTGCCAGCAGTCCTTCAGGGGGCCTCTCTGGAAACACCATATATTTT	CASSPSGGLSGNTIYF
NA	NA	TRBV19	TRBJ1-1	TGTGCCAGTAGTTATATAGGGGTAGATGAAGCTTTCTTT	CASSYIGVDEAFF
NA	NA	TRBV7-9	TRBJ2-2	TGTTCCAGCAGAAGATACCGGGACAAAGCGAACACCGGGGAGCTGTTTTTT	CSSRRYRDKANTGELFF
TRBD2	NA	TRBV5-1	TRBJ2-1	TGCGCCAGCAGCTTGTCCGCGGGAGGCGAGAATGAGCAGTTCTTC	CASSLSAGGENEQFF
TRBD1	once	TRBV18	TRBJ1-5	TGTGCCAGCTCACCCTCATGGACAGGGGAGGGTCAGCCCCAGCATTTT	CASSPSWTGEGQPQHF
TRBD1	NA	TRBV10-3	TRBJ2-3	TGTGCCATCAGTGGGACAGGGGAAGATACGCAGTATTTT	CAISGTGEDTQYF
NA	NA	TRBV19	TRBJ2-7	TGTGCCAGTAGTGCCGACAATTCCTACGAGCAGTACTTC	CASSADNSYEQYF
TRBD1	NA	TRBV15	TRBJ1-1	TGTGCCACCAGCAGACCCACAGGGGCGTTCACTGAAGCTTTCTTT	CATSRPTGAFTEAFF
TRBD2	few	TRBV4-3	TRBJ2-1	TGCGCCAGCAGCCAAGTGAAGGGCGGGGGGGTGTACAATGAGCAGTTCTTC	CASSQVKGGGVYNEQFF
NA	NA	TRBV7-8	TRBJ1-5	TGTGCCAGCAGCTTAGCAGATCTTCTACATTTT	CASSLADLLHF
NA	NA	TRBV19	TRBJ1-1	TGTGCCAGTATCCCCCGGACAGACACTGAAGCTTTCTTT	CASIPRTDTEAFF
NA	NA	TRBV7-3	TRBJ1-1	TGTGCCAGCAGCCCCACTCTAGACACTGAAGCTTTCTTT	CASSPTLDTEAFF
TRBD1	NA	TRBV10-3	TRBJ1-1	TGTGCCATCAGGACAGGGGGTGAAGCTTTCTTT	CAIRTGGEAFF
NA	NA	TRBV9	TRBJ1-1	TGTGCCAGCAGCCTACTTCCGGGGGAGAACACTGAAGCTTTCTTT	CASSLLPGENTEAFF
TRBD2	few	TRBV7-2	TRBJ2-1	TGTGCCAGCAGCTTAGGACTAGCGGGAGTGCGAGAGCAGTTCTTC	CASSLGLAGVREQFF
TRBD1	few	TRBV10-3	TRBJ2-7	TGTGCCATCTCAACCGGGACAGGCAGTTACGAGCAGTACTTC	CAISTGTGSYEQYF
TRBD2	NA	TRBV29-1	TRBJ2-7	TGCAGCGTTGCACTAGCGGCTTACGAGCAGTACTTC	CSVALAAYEQYF
TRBD2	few	TRBV5-6	TRBJ2-7	TGTGCCAGCAGCTTTTTTCCTAGCGGGGGCTACGAGCAGTACTTC	CASSFFPSGGYEQYF
NA	NA	TRBV7-3	TRBJ1-2	TGTGCCAGCAGCCCAGAAAAGGACAGCGGCGGCTACACCTTC	CASSPEKDSGGYTF
NA	NA	TRBV7-9	TRBJ1-2	TGTGCCAGCAGCTTCTCTGAGGGACTCAAATGGGGCTACACCTTC	CASSFSEGLKWGYTF
NA	NA	TRBV2	TRBJ1-5	TGTGCCAGCATGACCCAGCTCGGGCAGCCCCAGCATTTT	CASMTQLGQPQHF
TRBD2	NA	TRBV28	TRBJ2-3	TGTGCCGGGGGACTAGCGGGATCCCCTAGCACAGATACGCAGTATTTT	CAGGLAGSPSTDTQYF
TRBD2	once	TRBV7-3	TRBJ2-3	TGTGCCAGCAGCAATACGCTCGGGGGGGCGTCAGATACGCAGTATTTT	CASSNTLGGASDTQYF